This TCR beta chain was retrieved from a study of cytomegalovirus exposure and HLA in healthy donors. This PCR relied on a set of 60 Vbeta primers and 13 Jbeta primers. TCRdb keeps only in-frame clones here, not all; method: immunoSEQ multiplex PCR. This repertoire includes 74,000 or so clones. V shed 3 bases and J 1 base; nucleotides not matched to a gene: 11. Germline V gene lookup returns CDR1 SGHAT and CDR2 FQNNGV. The CDR3 extends over 18 amino acids. This chain joins TRBV11-2 and TRBJ2-1, with 8 positions matching TRBD1. The sequenced sample consisted of PBMCs. The TCR comes from a woman in her sixties in good health and CMV-seronegative. In DNA form, the CDR3 reads TGTGCCAGCAGCTTTAGGCCGGGGAGACAGGGGTCCTACAATGAGCAGTTCTTC. Protein sequence: CASSFRPGRQGSYNEQFF. The whole variable domain, filled in from reference TRBV11-2 and TRBJ2-1, reads EAGVAQSPRYKIIEKRQSVAFWCNPISGHATLYWYQQILGQGPKLLIQFQNNGVVDDSQLPKDRFSAERLKGVDSTLKIQPAKLEDSAVYLCASSFRPGRQGSYNEQFFGPGTRLTVL.